Shown below are 28 T cell receptor beta chains from a single sample sequenced in a study of early T cells in non-severe SARS-CoV-2 infection. TCRdb fed the 5' RACE reads into MiXCR, producing one record per CDR3 protein. The table includes over 20,000 distinct CDR3 sequences, approximately 4.3% detected once. The sample comprised whole blood. The source of these receptors is an adult who was a healthcare worker with PCR-confirmed SARS-CoV-2 infection or an uninfected control (not recorded which).

This clonotype was counted only a few times. The chain combines TRBV5-1 with TRBJ2-3; tentatively, D is TRBD2 (7 bases). The length of the CDR3 is 14 residues. Trimming left V 2 bases short and J 2 bases short, with 9 bases between. The germline V gene has CDR1 SGHRS and CDR2 YFSETQ. This CDR3 is CASSLAGHTDTQYF. The CDR3 DNA is TGCGCCAGCAGCTTAGCGGGACACACAGATACGCAGTATTTT.

This clonotype was seen many times. V gene TRBV7-9 combines with J gene TRBJ2-1; D might be TRBD1 (6 bases). The ends were cut back, 3 bases at V and 9 bases at J, with 21 bases in the middle. Germline CDR1 SEHNR, CDR2 FQNEAQ (reference sequence). The CDR3 runs 16 residues. The CDR3 is CASSFNIVVGGLEQFF. The CDR3 bases are TGTGCCAGCAGCTTCAACATTGTGGTTGGGGGCCTTGAGCAGTTCTTC.

The chain carries TRBV6-1 and TRBJ2-2, with a weak D call TRBD2 (6 bases). Trimming stripped 0 bases from V and 6 bases from J, with 8 bases between. The CDR3 contains 14 residues. The germline V gene encodes CDR1 MNHNS and CDR2 SASEGT. CDR3 region: CASSEAGGAGELFF. The DNA for the CDR3 is TGTGCCAGCAGTGAAGCCGGAGGGGCCGGGGAGCTGTTTTTT.

This clonotype was counted ten times or more. The chain combines TRBV15 with TRBJ2-7, with D unresolved. V lost 0 bases, J lost 3 bases, and 12 bases lay in between. This CDR3 comprises 15 residues. Germline V gives CDR1 LNHNV, CDR2 YYDKDF (reference sequence). The CDR3, as DNA: TGTGCCACCAGCAGAGATCCCGGCCTACTCTACGAGCAGTACTTC. Translated: CATSRDPGLLYEQYF.

The genes are TRBV3-1 and TRBJ1-1, with a possible D match to TRBD1 (6 bases). V lost 6 bases, J lost 4 bases, and 15 bases lay in between. CDR3 length: 14 amino acids. Germline CDR1 is LGHDT and CDR2 is YNNKEL (reference sequence). CDR3 DNA sequence: TGTGCCAGCAGACGGGACACCGGCGGCACTGAAGCTTTCTTT. This translates into CASRRDTGGTEAFF.

This clonotype showed up many times. V gene TRBV20-1 combines with J gene TRBJ2-5, with D hard to call. The CDR3 totals 13 residues. V lost 2 bases and J 2 bases, leaving 9 bases between the germline ends. Germline CDR1 is DFQATT and CDR2 is SNEGSKA (reference sequence). The CDR3 reads CSARRTAQETQYF. The CDR3 coding sequence is TGCAGTGCTAGACGGACGGCTCAAGAGACCCAGTACTTC.

Many counts were recorded for this clonotype. V gene TRBV2 combines with J gene TRBJ2-7; D ambiguous. CDR1 and CDR2 (germline): SNHLY, FYNNEI. Trimming pared 5 bases from V and 5 bases from J, leaving 19 bases between. The CDR3 totals 15 residues. As DNA, the CDR3 is TGTGCCAGCAGTCCTTCGCAGGTCGACGTACACGAGCAGTACTTC. This codes for CASSPSQVDVHEQYF.

V and J are TRBV11-2 and TRBJ2-1; D perhaps matches TRBD2 (6 bases). The V and J ends lost 8 bases and 4 bases respectively, with 15 bases between them. Germline lookup yields CDR1 SGHAT and CDR2 FQNNGV. The CDR3 is 14 residues long. The CDR3 reads CASGLLLGYNEQFF. The CDR3 bases are TGTGCCAGCGGACTACTCCTGGGGTACAATGAGCAGTTCTTC.

This clonotype was picked up many times. This chain connects TRBV7-9 to TRBJ2-2; 10 bases are shared with TRBD1. Germline V CDR1 and CDR2: SEHNR, FQNEAQ (reference sequence). V shed 4 bases and J 4 bases; nucleotides not matched to a gene: 9. This CDR3 is built from 17 residues. The CDR3 nucleotides read TGTGCCAGCAGCTCGGACAGGGGGTCATCGAGCACCGGGGAGCTGTTTTTT. It specifies CASSSDRGSSSTGELFF. The full variable domain, in which reference TRBV7-9 and TRBJ2-2 provide the parts outside the CDR3, is DTGVSQNPRHKITKRGQNVTFRCDPISEHNRLYWYRQTLGQGPEFLTYFQNEAQLEKSRLLSDRFSAERPKGSFSTLEIQRTEQGDSAMYLCASSSDRGSSSTGELFFGEGSRLTVL.

This clonotype was found many times. This chain connects TRBV5-1 to TRBJ2-7; D possibly corresponds to TRBD1 (6 bases). The CDR3 is made up of 14 amino acids. V was trimmed by 5 bases and J by 0 bases, leaving 12 bases between them. CDR1 and CDR2 from the germline V gene are SGHRS and YFSETQ. The CDR3 coding sequence is TGCGCCAGCAGTCAGGGGACACACTCCTACGAGCAGTACTTC. Its protein is CASSQGTHSYEQYF.

This clonotype has a count of ten or more. J is TRBJ2-7 and V is TRBV7-2; D not certain. V lost 1 base and J lost 2, with 9 bases in between. Looked up from germline, CDR1 is SGHTA and CDR2 is FQGNSA. The CDR3 sequence is 14 residues long. The CDR3 protein is CASSLDLHTYEQYF. The DNA of the CDR3 is TGTGCCAGCAGCTTAGATTTGCATACCTACGAGCAGTACTTC.

The chain is built from TRBV20-1 and TRBJ2-3, with 8 bases fitting TRBD2. The length of the CDR3 is 13 residues. V was clipped by 4 bases and J by 4 bases; unmatched bases: 4. Germline V lookup: CDR1 DFQATT, CDR2 SNEGSKA (reference sequence). In DNA form, the CDR3 reads TGCAGTGCTACGGCGGGAGGAGCAGATACGCAGTATTTT. It encodes CSATAGGADTQYF.

This clonotype was found many times. V usage is TRBV12-3 or TRBV12-4 and J usage is TRBJ2-6, with TRBD2 as a possible D gene (5 bases). V gave up 3 bases and J gave up 0 bases, with 6 bases separating them. The CDR3 is 15 residues long. The CDR3 DNA reads as TGTGCCAGCAGTTTGGCGGGCTCTGGGGCCAACGTCCTGACTTTC. Its translation: CASSLAGSGANVLTF.

This clonotype has only a few counts. This chain uses TRBV5-4 with TRBJ2-3; D possibly corresponds to TRBD1 (6 bases). From germline, CDR1 is SGHNT and CDR2 YYREEE (reference sequence). This CDR3 spans 14 amino acids. The V end lost 3 bases, the J end lost 2 bases, and 10 bases lay between the germline ends. CDR3 protein: CASSSQGSTDTQYF. CDR3 sequence (DNA): TGTGCCAGCAGCTCACAGGGTTCCACAGATACGCAGTATTTT.

This clonotype came up many times. The V and J genes are TRBV7-2 and TRBJ1-1; D is unclear. V shed 2 bases and J shed 7 bases, with 11 bases lying between them. Germline loops: CDR1 SGHTA, CDR2 FQGNSA. The CDR3 covers 13 residues. The CDR3 sequence: CASSLRERYEAFF. For the CDR3, the DNA is TGTGCCAGCAGCTTACGAGAGAGGTATGAAGCTTTCTTT.

This clonotype has ten or more counts. V and J are TRBV19 and TRBJ1-6; D unresolved. There are 11 residues in the CDR3. CDR1 is LNHDA and CDR2 is SQIVND in the germline V gene (reference sequence). The ends were cut back, 8 bases at V and 14 bases at J, with 13 bases in the middle. In DNA, the CDR3 is TGTGCCAGTGGTGGGGAGGTGTCCCTCCACTTT. The encoded protein is CASGGEVSLHF.

This clonotype was counted at least ten times. The V gene is TRBV7-3, the J gene TRBJ2-1; D is perhaps TRBD2 (6 bases). The length of the CDR3 is 15 residues. The V end was cut by 1 base, the J end by 8 bases, with 15 bases between. Per germline, CDR1 SGHTA and CDR2 FQGTGA. The CDR3 nucleotides are TGTGCCAGCAGCTTAATGGGACTCCGGTCGGATGAGCAGTTCTTC. Encoded protein: CASSLMGLRSDEQFF. Full variable domain (remainder filled in from reference TRBV7-3 and TRBJ2-1): GAGVSQTPSNKVTEKGKYVELRCDPISGHTALYWYRQSLGQGPEFLIYFQGTGAADDSGLPNDRFFAVRPEGSVSTLKIQRTERGDSAVYLCASSLMGLRSDEQFFGPGTRLTVL.

In its sample, this clonotype was seen many times. The J gene is TRBJ2-6, the V gene TRBV2; TRBD1 matches at 7 bases. The CDR3 contains 16 residues. Germline V gene sequence: CDR1 SNHLY, CDR2 FYNNEI. With V trimmed by 6 bases and J by 2 bases, 7 bases remained unmatched. CDR3 region: CASSPGGNPGANVLTF. In DNA, the CDR3 is TGTGCCAGCAGCCCAGGGGGTAATCCTGGGGCCAACGTCCTGACTTTC.

The table lists this clonotype with many counts. V is TRBV3-1 and J is TRBJ2-7, with D possibly TRBD2 on 5 matching bases. CDR1 is LGHDT and CDR2 is YNNKEL in the germline V gene (reference sequence). The CDR3 covers 12 residues. Trimming pared 4 bases from V and 5 bases from J, leaving 9 bases between. The CDR3 DNA follows: TGTGCCAGCAGCCGACTAAAACACGAGCAGTACTTC. Protein product: CASSRLKHEQYF.

J is TRBJ1-4 and V is TRBV12-3 or TRBV12-4, with a possible D match to TRBD1 (5 bases). V lost 5 bases and J lost 7, with 14 bases in between. This CDR3 region has 14 residues. The CDR3 DNA sequence: TGTGCCAGCAGTCAAGGGGTGGTGAGTGAAAAACTGTTTTTT. As protein: CASSQGVVSEKLFF.

This clonotype was detected ten times or more. J is TRBJ1-1 and V is TRBV30; D is ambiguous. This CDR3 spans 13 amino acids. Between the trimmed V and J ends, which lost 1 base and 2 bases, there was a span of 8 bases. CDR1 and CDR2 (germline): GTSNPN, SVGIG (reference sequence). The chain's CDR3 is CAWSGQTNTEAFF. The CDR3 DNA is TGTGCCTGGAGTGGGCAGACTAACACTGAAGCTTTCTTT. The entire variable domain, with the rest obtained from reference TRBV30 and TRBJ1-1, is as follows: SQTIHQWPATLVQPVGSPLSLECTVEGTSNPNLYWYRQAAGRGLQLLFYSVGIGQISSEVPQNLSASRPQDRQFILSSKKLLLSDSGFYLCAWSGQTNTEAFFGQGTRLTVV.

In this sample, this clonotype turned up many times. The chain links TRBV29-1 to TRBJ2-5; 7 bases line up with TRBD2. The CDR3 is 18 residues long. The ends lost 0 bases at V and 0 bases at J; junction bases unmatched: 13. Germline V gene sequence: CDR1 SQVTM, CDR2 ANQGSEA. As DNA, the CDR3 is TGCAGCGTTGAAGATCTAATCGGGCTAGCGGATTACCAAGAGACCCAGTACTTC. Protein sequence: CSVEDLIGLADYQETQYF.

The J gene is TRBJ1-2, the V gene TRBV3-1; D is unresolved. Germline V CDR1 and CDR2: LGHDT, YNNKEL (reference sequence). The CDR3 runs 12 residues. Between the trimmed V and J ends, which lost 3 bases and 4 bases, there was a span of 6 bases. CDR3 coding DNA: TGTGCCAGCAGCCAGATCCGCTATGGCTACACCTTC. Protein: CASSQIRYGYTF.

The sample holds many counts of this clonotype. J is TRBJ2-1 and V is TRBV7-8; 9 bases are shared with TRBD1. V dropped 3 bases and J dropped 5; count of bases not matched to a gene: 2. The germline V gene has CDR1 SGHVS and CDR2 FQNEAQ. The CDR3 length is 14 residues. As DNA, the CDR3 is TGTGCCAGCAGCTTGCGGACAGGGGACAATGAGCAGTTCTTC. Protein: CASSLRTGDNEQFF.

The chain uses TRBV5-1 and TRBJ2-1, with D maybe TRBD1 (6 bases). V was pared by 5 bases and J by 5 bases, with 11 bases between. The CDR3 runs 13 residues. Germline V gene sequence: CDR1 SGHRS, CDR2 YFSETQ. This chain's CDR3 is CASRFRQDNEQFF. CDR3 nucleotide sequence: TGCGCCAGCAGATTTCGACAGGACAATGAGCAGTTCTTC.

This clonotype occurred many times. V is TRBV13 and J is TRBJ1-4, with D possibly matching TRBD1 (5 bases). CDR1 is PRHDT and CDR2 is FYEKMQ in the germline V gene (reference sequence). Trimming pared 2 bases from V and 6 bases from J, leaving 13 bases between. The CDR3 covers 15 residues. CDR3 sequence (DNA): TGTGCCAGCAGCTTATATGACAGTGGGCATGAAAAACTGTTTTTT. This encodes CASSLYDSGHEKLFF.

The chain links TRBV7-8 to TRBJ2-2, with D uncertain. The CDR3 spans 14 residues. V was shortened by 2 bases and J by 3 bases, with 7 bases between the two germline ends. Germline V lookup: CDR1 SGHVS, CDR2 FQNEAQ. The CDR3 loop is CASSLMAYTGELFF. Here the CDR3 DNA reads TGTGCCAGCAGCTTAATGGCATACACCGGGGAGCTGTTTTTT.

This clonotype was seen more than once but under ten times. This chain links TRBV30 with TRBJ2-1, with D unresolved. Trimming pared 4 bases from V and 0 bases from J, leaving 10 bases between. The CDR3 runs to 14 residues. CDR1 and CDR2 from the germline V gene are GTSNPN and SVGIG (reference sequence). CDR3 bases: TGTGCCTGGACCCCGGAGAGCTCCTACAATGAGCAGTTCTTC. It translates to CAWTPESSYNEQFF.